This TCR beta chain was sequenced during a study of blood T cell repertoires in COVID-19 (dated by TCRdb to about 2020). Turning to the overall study: Collaborator samples came from the United States, Italy and Spain and covered acute and convalescent phases of COVID-19. The prospective study material was composed of cDNA or gDNA derived from T cells, B-cell-depleted T cells, or PBMCs. The dataset comprised deeply sampled blood TCRbeta repertoires from subjects exposed to, actively infected with, or recovered from COVID-19. A freely available public database, intended as a resource for researchers studying the immune response to SARS-CoV-2, is where the repertoires were released. Samples were obtained from the ongoing ImmuneRACE study (first 160 participants) and from over 1,000 subjects provided by 6 global collaborators. Nearly every sample came with metadata listing a de-identified subject ID, COVID-19 status, age in years and sex. Where available, HLA class I and class II types were taken from metadata supplied by the sample provider and were not determined by assay-based typing. General findings and caveats noted by the study authors: The amount of clinical and demographic metadata varied by source and participant and was provided uncurated.

Whole blood was collected in K2EDTA tubes by collaborating institutions according to the institutions' own protocols. Collaborator samples were shipped for TCRbeta analysis as frozen whole blood, isolated PBMCs, or DNA extracted from either sample type. Remarks on this clone: Its specific antigen is unknown. No base quality values were provided; no much bigger clone lies one nucleotide off.

The immunoSEQ Assay, a bias-controlled multiplex PCR, was used to amplify TCRbeta CDR3 regions from genomic DNA. The study's processing was this. Nucleated cell counts per sample were estimated from amplification of reference gene primers within the assay. To quantify the absolute abundance of each unique TCRbeta CDR3 rearrangement, sequence reads were collapsed and filtered. For each sample, productive Simpson clonality was calculated as the square root of Simpson's diversity index over productive rearrangements. The table comes from immuneACCESS by way of TCRdb, which keeps in-frame sequences with V and J called. Part of the clones is missing from these tables; in studies checked, under half for an unresolved V gene and the rest for unknown reasons. V, J and clone size derive from that table, while D and trimming were established from the DNA sequence. In all, the sample holds fewer than 200,000 clones, and 80% of those were seen once. The ten largest make up around 7% of the sample.

What was sequenced was peripheral blood. The receptor's source is a man aged 70 or older with active or convalescent COVID-19.

The CDR3 reads as follows: CASSYPGYGYTF. The nucleotide sequence is TGTGCCAGCAGTTACCCAGGCTATGGCTACACCTTC. The rearranged chain carries TRBV6-6 and TRBJ1-2; the D gene assignment is ambiguous. Spanning cysteine to phenylalanine, the CDR3 consists of 12 amino acids. Just CDR3 DNA is preserved here, 36 bases in frame from base 1. V drops 2 bases and J drops 4 bases, leaving 5 bases in between. Per the germline V gene (reference sequence), MNHNY is the CDR1 and SVGAGI is the CDR2.